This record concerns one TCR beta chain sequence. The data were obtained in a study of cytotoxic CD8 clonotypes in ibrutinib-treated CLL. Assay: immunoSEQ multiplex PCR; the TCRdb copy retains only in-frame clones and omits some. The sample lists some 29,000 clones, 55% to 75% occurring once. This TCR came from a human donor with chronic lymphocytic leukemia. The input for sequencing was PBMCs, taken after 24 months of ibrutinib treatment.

The CDR3 spells CASSYSPLKDEQYF. The CDR3 DNA reads TGTGCCAGCAGTTACTCCCCCCTAAAGGACGAGCAGTACTTC. This chain links TRBV6-6 with TRBJ2-7; D gene uncertain. Per the germline V gene, CDR1 is MNHNY and CDR2 is SVGAGI (reference sequence). The CDR3 extends over 14 amino acids. V lost 0 bases, J lost 5 bases, and 11 bases lay in between.